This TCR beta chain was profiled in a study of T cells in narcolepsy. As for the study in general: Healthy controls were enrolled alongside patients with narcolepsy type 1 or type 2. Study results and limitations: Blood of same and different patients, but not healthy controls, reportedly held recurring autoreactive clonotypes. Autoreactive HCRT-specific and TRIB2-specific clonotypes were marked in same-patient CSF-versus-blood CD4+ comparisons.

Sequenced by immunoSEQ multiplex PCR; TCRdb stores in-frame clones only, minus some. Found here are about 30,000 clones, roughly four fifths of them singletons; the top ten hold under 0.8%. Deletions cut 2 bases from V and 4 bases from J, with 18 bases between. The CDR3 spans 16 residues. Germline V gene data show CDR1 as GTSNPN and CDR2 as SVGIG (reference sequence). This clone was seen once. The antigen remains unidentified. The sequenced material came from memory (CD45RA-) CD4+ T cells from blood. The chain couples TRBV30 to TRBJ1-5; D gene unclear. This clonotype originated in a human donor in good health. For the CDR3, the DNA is TGTGCCTGGAGTTTAAATCACGGCGCCCTTAATCAGCCCCAGCATTTT. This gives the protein CAWSLNHGALNQPQHF.